The present T cell receptor beta chain was sequenced within a study of shared clonotypes between healthy human individuals (dated by TCRdb to the early 2020s). Background on the whole study: The cohort comprised two women and a few men aged 18 to 49 years. For each donor, CD4 naive and CD4 memory were each run on three plates, CD8 naive on two plates, and CD8 memory on one plate. To estimate repertoire size and how much clonotype sharing occurs between individuals, the study deeply sequenced the blood TCR repertoires of five or six healthy adults. Different laboratories and diverse techniques were used to prepare libraries and sequence TCR repertoires, to increase sequencing depth and limit assay-specific biases. Per donor, leukapheresis produced somewhere between about 0.8 and 9.5 billion PBMCs. Study-wide findings and limitations: Sharing across a few donors was observed for 5% to 6.5% of naive CD4, 3% to 3.5% of naive CD8, 2% to 2.5% of memory CD4, and about 0.4% of memory CD8 clonotypes. Sampling was restricted to blood, and TCR repertoires in tissue are likely to differ from TCR repertoires in blood. Even with the large sequencing depth, rarefaction of the sorted-subset datasets indicated that sequencing was incomplete. Naive subsets generally had larger estimated clonotype richness than memory subsets. Pairwise subsampling indicated that sequencing depth was expected to affect the degree of clonotype sharing among donors. The small number of donors limited the genetic and exposure-history diversity represented. Higher generation probabilities were observed for clonotypes shared by all four sorted-subset donors than for non-shared clonotypes.

Using the deep immunoSEQ assay, TCR CDR3 regions were amplified from genomic DNA by multiplex PCR. For each cell subset, the extracted genomic DNA was distributed evenly across all wells of several immunoSEQ 96-well plates, and each plate served as one replicate. For sorted subsets, 200 to 250 ng genomic DNA, equal to 30,000 to 35,000 T cell genomes, was loaded into each replicate PCR. The purified libraries were quantified using a Qubit 3.0 fluorometer, sized with a Bioanalyzer 2100, and then quantified again using the KAPA Library Quantification kit. Every immunoSEQ 96-well plate was sequenced on a separate single-read 150-cycle Illumina NextSeq 550 flow cell. As for how the authors treated the data: Because the immunoSEQ output held only junctional sequences and lacked quality scores, the filtering could not match the filtering applied to full-length reads. Sequences were annotated with PyIR, a Python wrapper for IgBLAST v1.9, using IMGT germline references to assign V/J genes and CDR3. Reads with weak V/J assignments (E-value above 1e-6), missing CDR3, stop codons, out-of-frame junctions, or ambiguous translated residues were removed. V3J clonotypes were defined as sequences sharing an identical inferred V gene, J gene, and CDR3 amino acid sequence. To compute the percentage overlap between repertoires, the number of shared unique clonotypes was divided by the size of the smaller repertoire. Three approaches were used to assess repertoire richness: RTK rarefaction, the Chao1 estimator, and Recon v2.1 estimates of unobserved clonotypes. Generation probabilities were computed with OLGA for all TCRbeta clonotypes obtained by the gDNA method from several donors. The table was pulled from immuneACCESS by TCRdb, which kept in-frame rearrangements only. Such tables lose some clones; where checked, under half of the loss comes from unresolved V genes, and the rest has no known cause. V, J and clone size derive from that table, while D and trimming were established from the DNA sequence. The sample table holds under 850,000 clones, of which 55% to 80% were seen once. The ten largest account for approximately 2% of the sample.

This clone was observed a handful of times. Its binding antigen is unknown. One base away there is no much larger clone; base qualities are not given. Counted from cysteine to phenylalanine, this CDR3 has 13 amino acids. CDR3 DNA is the only sequence kept; it has 39 bases, read in frame from the first base. V and J are truncated by 5 bases and 4 bases respectively, leaving an intervening sequence of 12 bases. The germline V gene (reference sequence) supplies CDR1 SGHNT and CDR2 YYREEE. Donors were healthy HIV-negative adults with no recently reported acute infections or vaccinations. Every donor was a Caucasian adult residing in Nashville, Tennessee, USA. CD4+ T cells were enriched through magnetic negative selection, after which naive cells were positively selected on CD45RA and the remaining negative fraction served as the memory subset. Blood was collected by leukapheresis, and PBMCs were isolated by Ficoll-Histopaque density gradient centrifugation and then cryopreserved in liquid nitrogen vapor phase. Purity and quantity of every magnetically sorted T cell population were checked by analytical flow cytometry. Each sorted fraction had its genomic DNA isolated and then quantified by UV absorbance on a Nanodrop 2000c.

The specimen was memory CD4+ T cells sorted from blood. The label giving this sample's cell subset or site can be read as: CD45RA-negative fraction. The rearranged chain carries TRBV5-4 and TRBJ1-2; there is no confident call for the D gene. This receptor was obtained from a woman aged 25 to 45 in good health. The DNA sequence is given as TGTGCCAGCAGTGGTAAGGATGCCTATGGCTACACCTTC. It codes for CASSGKDAYGYTF.